Detailed here is one TCR beta chain. The data derive from a study of T cell changes during pregnancy in multiple sclerosis. The V and J ends lost 2 bases and 3 bases respectively, with 7 bases between them. This CDR3 spans 13 amino acids. CDR1 and CDR2 (germline): SNHLY, FYNNEI. Some clones are missing from TCRdb's copy, which holds only in-frame ones; the method was immunoSEQ multiplex PCR. This table has roughly 100,000 clones, approximately 90% appearing once. This rearrangement joins TRBV2 to TRBJ1-2, with D uncertain. This clonotype was obtained from a female donor in good health, enrolled as a control in a pregnancy study. The sample consisted of peripheral blood, taken in the second trimester of pregnancy. The CDR3 DNA follows: TGTGCCAGCAGTGAATCCCTATACTATGGCTACACCTTC. Translated: CASSESLYYGYTF.